This entry lists 2 T cell receptor beta chains sequenced from one sample in a study of radiotherapy plus CTLA-4 blockade in lung cancer. Some clones are missing from TCRdb's copy, which holds only in-frame ones; the method was immunoSEQ multiplex PCR. The sample lists fewer than 85,000 clones, around nine tenths occurring once. The sequences come from peripheral blood, collected from a patient treated with radiotherapy plus ipilimumab. The receptor source for this set is a human donor with non-small cell lung cancer who had stable disease on radiotherapy plus ipilimumab.

About this clone: Sequence at one end of the junction differs from germline and may be a read error. The chain couples TRBV9 to TRBJ1-1; D may be TRBD1 (5 bases). The CDR3 runs to 15 residues. Germline V gives CDR1 SGDLS, CDR2 YYNGEE. In nucleotides, the CDR3 is TGTGCCAGCAGCGTAGAGGGCTGGGGGAACACTGAAGTTTTCTTT. Residues: CASSVEGWGNTEVFF. Full variable domain (remainder filled in from reference TRBV9 and TRBJ1-1): DSGVTQTPKHLITATGQRVTLRCSPRSGDLSVYWYQQSLDQGLQFLIQYYNGEERAKGNILERFSAQQFPDLHSELNLSSLELGDSALYFCASSVEGWGNTEVFFGQGTRLTVV.

This chain joins TRBV6-6 and TRBJ1-1; TRBD1 agrees at 7 bases. Germline loops: CDR1 MNHNY, CDR2 SVGAGI (reference sequence). The V and J ends lost 7 bases and 2 bases, in that order; junction bases with no gene match: 13. This CDR3 is built from 16 residues. The DNA of the CDR3 is TGTGCCAGCACAAACCCAGCGGGACAGTCTAACACTGAAGCTTTCTTT. This codes for CASTNPAGQSNTEAFF.